These 16 T cell receptor beta chains were all obtained from the same sample, sequenced in a study of cytomegalovirus exposure and HLA in healthy donors. The PCR had 60 Vbeta and 13 Jbeta primers. Profiled with immunoSEQ multiplex PCR; TCRdb holds only in-frame clones, not every one. The profile shows roughly 200,000 clones, 80% of them singletons. The sequenced material came from PBMCs. Every receptor here comes from a boy younger than 18 in good health and CMV-seronegative.

The chain carries TRBV4-2 and TRBJ2-1, with D possibly matching TRBD2 (5 bases). This CDR3 is 17 amino acids long. V was cut by 0 bases and J by 0 bases, with 12 bases left in between. The germline V gene encodes CDR1 LGHNA and CDR2 YNFKEQ. DNA of the CDR3: TGTGCCAGCAGCCAAGATGCGGGCAGTTACTCCTACAATGAGCAGTTCTTC. The encoded protein is CASSQDAGSYSYNEQFF.

The chain has TRBV14 and TRBJ1-1; TRBD1 aligns across 10 bases. This CDR3 contains 16 residues. After removal of 1 base from V and 5 bases from J, the junction contained 7 bases not matched to a gene. The germline V gene encodes CDR1 SGHDN and CDR2 FVKESK. CDR3 region: CASSQGGQGLGTEAFF. The CDR3 coding sequence is TGTGCCAGCAGCCAAGGGGGACAGGGGTTAGGAACTGAAGCTTTCTTT.

This clone was observed at least ten times. This sequence joins TRBV4-3 and TRBJ2-2, with 10 positions matching TRBD2. Germline CDR1 LGHNA, CDR2 YSLEER. The ends lost 0 bases at V and 7 bases at J; junction bases unmatched: 14. This CDR3 comprises 19 residues. The CDR3 loop reads CASSQDPPRLAGVNGELFF. The CDR3 DNA sequence: TGCGCCAGCAGCCAAGATCCCCCCCGGCTAGCGGGAGTTAACGGGGAGCTGTTTTTT.

This chain joins TRBV19 and TRBJ1-1; possibly TRBD1 for D (6 bases). CDR1 is LNHDA, CDR2 SQIVND, per germline (reference sequence). The CDR3 runs 14 residues. The V gene lost 4 bases and the J gene lost 1 base, with 10 bases spanning the gap. CDR3 residues: CASSKGHTNTEAFF. For the CDR3, the DNA is TGTGCCAGTAGTAAGGGACATACGAACACTGAAGCTTTCTTT.

The J gene is TRBJ1-1, the V gene TRBV10-3, with 8 bases lining up with TRBD1. V was pared by 10 bases and J by 3 bases, with 7 bases of the junction left unmatched. This CDR3 spans 13 amino acids. Germline CDR1 ENHRY, CDR2 SYGVKD. The CDR3 loop reads CASSGGPDTEAFF. DNA of the CDR3: TGTGCCAGCTCAGGGGGCCCAGACACTGAAGCTTTCTTT.

This clone was detected only a few times. This chain joins TRBV7-8 and TRBJ1-1, with D possibly matching TRBD1 (5 bases). V shed 5 bases and J shed 4 bases, with 14 bases lying between them. The CDR3 contains 14 residues. Germline V gene lookup returns CDR1 SGHVS and CDR2 FQNEAQ. The chain's CDR3 is CASSRHDSITEAFF. The CDR3 nucleotides are TGTGCCAGCAGCAGGCACGACAGTATCACTGAAGCTTTCTTT.

With regard to this clone: One junction end does not reproduce the germline sequence, and a read error may be involved. The chain combines TRBV6-1 with TRBJ1-6, with no clear D. Germline lookup yields CDR1 MNHNS and CDR2 SASEGT. CDR3 size: 15 residues. The CDR3 protein is CASSVEGSSNSPLHF. In nucleotides, the CDR3 is TGTGCCAGCAGTGTGGAGGGTTCCTCTAATTCACCCCTCCACTTT.

The CDR3 nucleotides read TGTGCCAGCAGTTTAATCGGCAGGGCGAAGTTTGGGTCTTACGAGCAGTACTTC. This codes for CASSLIGRAKFGSYEQYF. V and J are TRBV27 and TRBJ2-7, with a tentative D call TRBD1 (5 bases). The V end was cut by 2 bases, the J end by 4 bases, with 24 bases between. Germline assignment: CDR1 MNHEY and CDR2 SMNVEV (reference sequence). The CDR3 extends over 18 amino acids.

Turning to this clone: Other nucleotide sequences from this sample produce the same CDR3. This rearrangement joins TRBV30 to TRBJ1-3; D is possibly TRBD1 (5 bases). Germline V gene sequence: CDR1 GTSNPN, CDR2 SVGIG (reference sequence). There are 12 residues in the CDR3. The V end was cut by 0 bases, the J end by 7 bases, with 7 bases between. CDR3 in amino acids: CAWSVGGNTIYF. CDR3 bases: TGTGCCTGGAGTGTTGGGGGGAACACCATATATTTT.

As DNA, the CDR3 is TGTGCCAGCAGCTCCCTTCTTTTCCTAGCGGTCGACTCCTACAATGAGCAGTTCTTC. Residues: CASSSLLFLAVDSYNEQFF. This rearrangement joins TRBV27 to TRBJ2-1, with 7 positions matching TRBD2. Germline CDR1 and CDR2: MNHEY and SMNVEV (reference sequence). The J segment lost 0 bases and the V segment lost 6 bases, leaving 17 bases of the junction unmatched. The CDR3 is 19 amino acids.

The J gene is TRBJ2-3, the V gene TRBV5-1; D call uncertain. The CDR3 sequence is 14 residues long. Germline V lookup: CDR1 SGHRS, CDR2 YFSETQ. V was trimmed by 5 bases and J by 2 bases, leaving 12 bases between them. The CDR3 here is CASSPLTNTDTQYF. Written as DNA, the CDR3 is TGCGCCAGCAGTCCGCTTACTAACACAGATACGCAGTATTTT. The whole variable domain, filled in from reference TRBV5-1 and TRBJ2-3, reads KAGVTQTPRYLIKTRGQQVTLSCSPISGHRSVSWYQQTPGQGLQFLFEYFSETQRNKGNFPGRFSGRQFSNSRSEMNVSTLELGDSALYLCASSPLTNTDTQYFGPGTRLTVL.

The V and J genes are TRBV4-1 and TRBJ1-5; a weak D match, TRBD1 (6 bases). The ends were cut back, 7 bases at V and 3 bases at J, with 19 bases in the middle. CDR1 MGHRA and CDR2 YSYEKL come from the germline V gene. The CDR3 has 16 residues. The CDR3 sequence: CASTPRAYRDNQPQHF. CDR3 nucleotide sequence: TGCGCCAGCACTCCCCGCGCGTACAGGGACAATCAGCCCCAGCATTTT.

V gene TRBV5-6 combines with J gene TRBJ1-3; no clear D. The ends were cut back, 0 bases at V and 1 base at J, with 11 bases in the middle. CDR3 length: 16 residues. Germline loops: CDR1 SGHDT, CDR2 YYEEEE. CDR3 sequence (DNA): TGTGCCAGCAGCTTGGTAGTATCGGGGTCTGGAAACACCATATATTTT. Protein sequence: CASSLVVSGSGNTIYF.

This clone was seen more than once but under ten times. V is TRBV4-1 and J is TRBJ1-4; D unclear. The V and J ends lost 0 bases and 7 bases respectively, with 9 bases between them. The CDR3 extends over 14 amino acids. Germline V gene sequence: CDR1 MGHRA, CDR2 YSYEKL. CDR3 protein: CASSQDRTGEKLFF. CDR3 sequence (DNA): TGCGCCAGCAGCCAAGATCGAACGGGTGAAAAACTGTTTTTT.

This clone was seen a single time. The rearrangement uses TRBV19 and TRBJ2-3, with TRBD2 identical over 9 bases. Germline V lookup: CDR1 LNHDA, CDR2 SQIVND (reference sequence). V gave up 3 bases and J gave up 0 bases; unmatched junction bases: 4. The CDR3 is 16 residues long. The CDR3 DNA sequence: TGTGCCAGTAGTATTTATCTAGCGGGGAGCACAGATACGCAGTATTTT. This translates into CASSIYLAGSTDTQYF. The full variable domain, completed using reference TRBV19 and TRBJ2-3, is DGGITQSPKYLFRKEGQNVTLSCEQNLNHDAMYWYRQDPGQGLRLIYYSQIVNDFQKGDIAEGYSVSREKKESFPLTVTSAQKNPTAFYLCASSIYLAGSTDTQYFGPGTRLTVL.

V usage is TRBV19 and J usage is TRBJ2-7; 12 nucleotides agree with TRBD1. CDR1 LNHDA and CDR2 SQIVND come from the germline V gene (reference sequence). Trimming removed 5 bases from V and 6 bases from J; junction bases left unmatched: 5. CDR3 length: 14 amino acids. CDR3 loop: CASSQPGQGAEQYF. CDR3 bases: TGTGCCAGTAGTCAACCGGGACAGGGGGCCGAGCAGTACTTC.